The 25 T cell receptor beta chains below were found in one sample sequenced in a study of human T cells and chemical hapten exposure. The time point was: pre-sensitization, week 0. Described treatment: therapeutic diphenylcyclopropenone sensitization with weekly scalp DPC. From the RACE reads, TCRdb called clonotypes with MiXCR, one entry per CDR3 protein. Of 180,000 or so distinct CDR3 sequences listed, approximately 29% are singletons. This specimen was whole blood, taken in connection with sensitization to the hapten diphenylcyclopropenone (DPC). The receptors stem from a woman aged 25 to 39 with alopecia areata. Some clones in this sample may be carry-over from other donors' samples.

This clonotype counts as medium-sized (0.01 to 0.1%). This sequence joins TRBV29-1 and TRBJ1-5; D gene uncertain. There are 13 residues in the CDR3. Germline CDR1 and CDR2: SQVTM and ANQGSEA. Trimming removed 4 bases from V and 4 bases from J, with 11 bases in between. CDR3 protein: CSVGTGRNQPQHF. Here the CDR3 DNA reads TGCAGCGTTGGTACGGGGAGGAATCAGCCCCAGCATTTT. The full variable domain, with the rest looked up from reference TRBV29-1 and TRBJ1-5, is SAVISQKPSRDICQRGTSLTIQCQVDSQVTMMFWYRQQPGQSLTLIATANQGSEATYESGFVIDKFPISRPNLTFSTLTVSNMSPEDSSIYLCSVGTGRNQPQHFGDGTRLSIL.

The rearrangement links TRBV10-3 to TRBJ2-3; no reliable D call. This CDR3 has 12 amino acids. The V gene lost 6 bases and the J gene lost 4 bases, with 8 bases spanning the gap. Germline V gives CDR1 ENHRY, CDR2 SYGVKD. The DNA for the CDR3 is TGTGCCATCAGCAGTGCGCCAGATACGCAGTATTTT. Translating gives CAISSAPDTQYF.

The table lists this clonotype with many counts. The chain carries TRBV10-1 and TRBJ2-3, with a weak D call TRBD2 (6 bases). Germline-derived CDR1 and CDR2 are WNHNN and SYGVQD (reference sequence). CDR3 length: 17 amino acids. V lost 8 bases and J 1 base, leaving 22 bases between the germline ends. CDR3: CASASLLWEAGTDTQYF. DNA of the CDR3: TGCGCCAGCGCCTCTTTACTTTGGGAGGCCGGCACAGATACGCAGTATTTT.

V is TRBV3-1 and J is TRBJ2-1, with 8 bases identical to TRBD2. Germline lookup yields CDR1 LGHDT and CDR2 YNNKEL (reference sequence). V shed 4 bases and J 3 bases; nucleotides not matched to a gene: 8. This CDR3 is 16 amino acids long. CDR3 protein: CASSPTPGGVYNEQFF. The CDR3 DNA sequence: TGTGCCAGCAGCCCTACCCCGGGGGGGGTCTACAATGAGCAGTTCTTC.

The chain recombines TRBV7-2 with TRBJ2-2; maybe TRBD1 (6 bases). V lost 4 bases and J lost 1, with 13 bases in between. Germline lookup yields CDR1 SGHTA and CDR2 FQGNSA. There are 16 residues in the CDR3. The CDR3 coding sequence is TGTGCCAGCAGCTCCCAGGGGTTGGGGAACACCGGGGAGCTGTTTTTT. This translates into CASSSQGLGNTGELFF.

Only a few counts were recorded for this clonotype. The V and J genes are TRBV29-1 and TRBJ2-5; possible D gene TRBD2, 5 bases. The V and J ends lost 7 bases and 1 base respectively, with 10 bases between them. In germline, CDR1 is SQVTM, CDR2 ANQGSEA. The CDR3 extends over 12 amino acids. CDR3 in DNA: TGCAGCGCCTGGCGGGTCCAAGAGACCCAGTACTTC. Protein sequence: CSAWRVQETQYF.

In its sample, this clonotype was seen a few times. The rearrangement links TRBV6-2 or TRBV6-3 to TRBJ2-2; D may be TRBD2 (5 bases). The CDR3 runs to 18 residues. Looked up from germline, CDR1 is MNHEY and CDR2 is SVGEGT. V lost 4 bases and J 2 bases, leaving 20 bases between the germline ends. Here the CDR3 reads CASSSLIGRVINTGELFF. The CDR3 DNA is TGTGCCAGCAGTTCGCTCATAGGGCGGGTAATTAACACCGGGGAGCTGTTTTTT.

The sample holds a few counts of this clonotype. This sequence joins TRBV6-5 and TRBJ2-2; 10 bases map to TRBD2. The V and J ends lost 2 bases and 5 bases, in that order; junction bases with no gene match: 8. There are 17 residues in the CDR3. Germline V CDR1 and CDR2: MNHEY, SVGAGI. CDR3 sequence: CASSYRISGRETGELFF. CDR3 coding DNA: TGTGCCAGCAGTTACCGTATAAGCGGGAGGGAGACCGGGGAGCTGTTTTTT.

This chain links TRBV6-5 with TRBJ2-7, with 10 bases that match TRBD2. CDR1 is MNHEY, CDR2 SVGAGI, per germline. V gave up 0 bases and J gave up 2 bases; unmatched junction bases: 7. CDR3 length: 17 residues. The CDR3 sequence: CASSYSGVAGGPYEQYF. The CDR3 DNA follows: TGTGCCAGCAGTTACTCAGGCGTAGCGGGGGGCCCCTACGAGCAGTACTTC.

This clonotype was counted a few times. J is TRBJ1-4 and V is TRBV11-3; TRBD1 is a possible D gene (6 bases). Germline V gene data show CDR1 as SGHNT and CDR2 as YENEEA. This CDR3 has 14 amino acids. V was pared by 6 bases and J by 7 bases, with 15 bases between. This CDR3 reads CASRRQAASEKLFF. In DNA form, the CDR3 reads TGTGCCAGCAGGAGACAGGCAGCCAGTGAAAAACTGTTTTTT.

This clonotype was observed a few times. The chain combines TRBV28 with TRBJ2-7; 9 nucleotides align to TRBD1. Germline values: CDR1 MDHEN, CDR2 SYDVKM. The V and J ends lost 5 bases and 6 bases, in that order; junction bases with no gene match: 8. The CDR3 contains 14 residues. DNA for the CDR3: TGTGCCAGCAGTCTCTCCGGGACAGGGAGCGAGCAGTACTTC. It is translated as CASSLSGTGSEQYF.

This clonotype was found a few times. V gene TRBV20-1 combines with J gene TRBJ1-5; 8 bases are shared with TRBD1. The CDR3 contains 14 residues. Germline-derived CDR1 and CDR2 are DFQATT and SNEGSKA (reference sequence). V lost 6 bases and J lost 8; bases outside the gene matches: 12. CDR3 DNA sequence: TGCAGTGCACAACAGGGGGAGGCGGAGAAGCCCCAGCATTTT. This encodes CSAQQGEAEKPQHF.

The chain couples TRBV6-1 to TRBJ2-5; 12 nucleotides agree with TRBD2. CDR3 length: 16 amino acids. The junction had 9 bases not matched to a gene; V was cut back by 6 bases and J by 4 bases. The germline V gene has CDR1 MNHNS and CDR2 SASEGT. CDR3 sequence reads: CASRVPLAGGRETQYF. CDR3 nucleotides: TGTGCCAGCAGGGTCCCTCTAGCGGGAGGGCGAGAGACCCAGTACTTC.

The chain carries TRBV24-1 and TRBJ2-2; maybe TRBD1 (6 bases). CDR1 KGHDR and CDR2 SFDVKD come from the germline V gene. Trimming cost V 8 bases and J 1 base, with 7 bases left between them. The CDR3 runs to 13 residues. The CDR3 region is CATKTGNTGELFF. DNA of the CDR3: TGTGCCACCAAGACAGGGAACACCGGGGAGCTGTTTTTT.

The chain has TRBV10-3 and TRBJ1-1; tentative D call: TRBD1 (5 bases). The V end was cut by 7 bases, the J end by 11 bases, with 14 bases between. This CDR3 spans 11 amino acids. Germline V gene lookup returns CDR1 ENHRY and CDR2 SYGVKD. CDR3 loop: CAITVQGLAFF. The CDR3 DNA follows: TGTGCCATCACCGTGCAGGGCCTGGCTTTCTTT.

This clonotype was seen more than once but under ten times. The V and J genes are TRBV5-1 and TRBJ1-1; no firm D call. CDR1 is SGHRS and CDR2 is YFSETQ in the germline V gene. Trimming pared 3 bases from V and 1 base from J, leaving 7 bases between. The CDR3 is 13 amino acids. The CDR3 loop is CASSWTENTEAFF. As DNA, the CDR3 is TGCGCCAGCAGCTGGACGGAGAACACTGAAGCTTTCTTT.

The chain recombines TRBV5-1 with TRBJ2-2; D is perhaps TRBD2 (6 bases). The CDR3 runs to 16 residues. Trimming removed 1 base at V and 6 bases at J, with 16 bases between. In germline, CDR1 is SGHRS, CDR2 YFSETQ. The CDR3 loop is CASSLIVAGLAGELFF. In nucleotides, the CDR3 is TGCGCCAGCAGCTTGATAGTTGCGGGGTTGGCCGGGGAGCTGTTTTTT.

The chain links TRBV5-1 to TRBJ2-1; 11 nucleotides match TRBD2. J gave up 4 bases and V 0 bases, and 9 bases lay outside the gene matches. The CDR3 covers 18 residues. The V gene's germline CDR1 is SGHRS and CDR2 YFSETQ. CDR3: CASSLELAGGPDYNEQFF. The CDR3 nucleotides read TGCGCCAGCAGCTTGGAATTAGCGGGAGGGCCTGATTACAATGAGCAGTTCTTC.

The chain recombines TRBV28 with TRBJ1-1, with TRBD1 matching 11 bases. V shed 5 bases and J 6 bases; nucleotides not matched to a gene: 8. CDR3 length: 15 residues. Germline values: CDR1 MDHEN, CDR2 SYDVKM. The CDR3 DNA reads as TGTGCCAGCAGTCCCGGGACAGGGGGTATAGCTGAAGCTTTCTTT. It is translated as CASSPGTGGIAEAFF.

This clonotype was counted a few times. V and J are TRBV6-6 and TRBJ2-2; TRBD2 aligns across 8 bases. V shed 2 bases, J shed 5 bases, and the junction held 16 bases outside the gene matches. The CDR3 has 19 residues. CDR1 MNHNY and CDR2 SVGAGI come from the germline V gene (reference sequence). The CDR3 nucleotides are TGTGCCAGCAGTTACATGACGAACATGGGACTAGTCAGTACCGGGGAGCTGTTTTTT. As protein: CASSYMTNMGLVSTGELFF.

The chain couples TRBV15 to TRBJ1-2; the D is unclear. Trimming stripped 0 bases from V and 4 bases from J, with 15 bases between. This CDR3 is 16 amino acids long. CDR1 is LNHNV, CDR2 YYDKDF, per germline (reference sequence). This CDR3 is CATSRDLVGSGYGYTF. CDR3 in DNA: TGTGCCACCAGCAGAGATCTGGTCGGATCAGGCTATGGCTACACCTTC.

The V call is TRBV3-1, the J call TRBJ2-1; 13 nucleotides line up with TRBD2. Per germline, CDR1 LGHDT and CDR2 YNNKEL (reference sequence). The CDR3 loop spans 19 amino acids. The ends lost 4 bases at V and 6 bases at J; junction bases unmatched: 15. CDR3: CASSPQFGRTSGRSNEQFF. DNA of the CDR3: TGTGCCAGCAGCCCCCAATTTGGCAGGACTAGCGGGAGAAGCAATGAGCAGTTCTTC.

This clonotype has more than one count but fewer than ten. V usage is TRBV5-1 and J usage is TRBJ2-1, with 13 bases matching TRBD2. The germline V gene has CDR1 SGHRS and CDR2 YFSETQ. V shed 4 bases, J shed 8 bases, and the junction held 6 bases outside the gene matches. The CDR3 loop spans 15 amino acids. CDR3 nucleotides: TGCGCCAGCAGCCAGACTAGCGGGAGGTTCGATGAGCAGTTCTTC. Translated, it gives CASSQTSGRFDEQFF.

The CDR3: CASSQVGRTDTQYF. The CDR3 bases are TGTGCCAGCAGCCAAGTAGGCCGCACAGATACGCAGTATTTT. This rearrangement joins TRBV4-2 to TRBJ2-3; no firm D call. The V and J ends lost 1 base and 1 base respectively, with 6 bases between them. This CDR3 has 14 amino acids. From germline, CDR1 is LGHNA and CDR2 YNFKEQ.

This clonotype was observed a handful of times. The chain links TRBV29-1 to TRBJ2-3; D gene ambiguous. V was shortened by 2 bases and J by 9 bases, with 6 bases between the two germline ends. Germline V gives CDR1 SQVTM, CDR2 ANQGSEA. The CDR3 loop spans 10 amino acids. The CDR3 nucleotides are TGCAGCGTTGAATGGGGAACGCAGTATTTT. Its protein product is CSVEWGTQYF.